These 27 T cell receptor beta chains originate from one sample sequenced in a study of T cell repertoires in ileal Crohn's disease. Produced via immunoSEQ multiplex PCR; TCRdb's table is partial and in-frame only. Of over 7,500 clones listed, less than 85% were seen once; the top ten hold around 25%. The sequencing sample was made of ileal tissue. These receptors were collected from an adult with Crohn's disease.

J is TRBJ1-1 and V is TRBV6-5, with TRBD1 matching 8 bases. The germline CDR1 and CDR2 sequences are MNHEY and SVGAGI. Losses at the gene ends were 4 bases for V and 6 bases for J; bases not matched to a gene: 10. This CDR3 spans 15 amino acids. CDR3 sequence: CASSSIQGARAEAFF. The CDR3 DNA is TGTGCCAGCAGTTCCATTCAGGGGGCAAGGGCTGAAGCTTTCTTT.

This chain links TRBV5-1 with TRBJ2-3; 10 positions agree with TRBD2. Per germline, CDR1 SGHRS and CDR2 YFSETQ. V gave up 0 bases and J gave up 11 bases; unmatched junction bases: 6. The CDR3 extends over 14 amino acids. As DNA, the CDR3 is TGCGCCAGCAGCTTGGGGACTAGCGGTCCCCTGCAGTATTTT. Protein: CASSLGTSGPLQYF.

The chain combines TRBV28 with TRBJ2-7; weak D call: TRBD1 (5 bases). Germline assignment: CDR1 MDHEN and CDR2 SYDVKM. V shed 2 bases and J shed 6 bases, with 14 bases lying between them. CDR3 length: 14 residues. CDR3 sequence (DNA): TGTGCCAGCAGTTTAGCGTTCCAAAGGGGCGAGCAGTACTTC. As protein: CASSLAFQRGEQYF. Looking up the rest from reference TRBV28 and TRBJ2-7 gives the full variable domain: DVKVTQSSRYLVKRTGEKVFLECVQDMDHENMFWYRQDPGLGLRLIYFSYDVKMKEKGDIPEGYSVSREKKERFSLILESASTNQTSMYLCASSLAFQRGEQYFGPGTRLTVT.

The V gene is TRBV19, the J gene TRBJ1-1; a possible D gene is TRBD1 (5 bases). There are 13 residues in the CDR3. The germline CDR1 and CDR2 sequences are LNHDA and SQIVND (reference sequence). The germline V and J ends were trimmed by 5 bases and 10 bases, with 17 bases remaining between them. The CDR3 DNA sequence: TGTGCCAGTAGTGCGCCGGGGGTCCGGGGAGCTTTCTTT. Protein sequence: CASSAPGVRGAFF.

The chain recombines TRBV6-5 with TRBJ2-1; 14 nucleotides agree with TRBD2. V dropped 5 bases and J dropped 10; count of bases not matched to a gene: 4. The germline gives CDR1 MNHEY, CDR2 SVGAGI. CDR3 size: 14 residues. CDR3 coding DNA: TGTGCCAGCAGTCCTGGACTAGCGGGAGGCGAGCAGTTCTTC. Its translation is CASSPGLAGGEQFF.

This clone turned up a few times. This CDR3 reads CASSFTGRSGYTF. The CDR3 nucleotides read TGTGCCAGCAGTTTTACAGGGCGGTCCGGCTACACCTTC. The chain combines TRBV2 with TRBJ1-2; TRBD1 is a possible D gene (6 bases). There are 13 residues in the CDR3. V lost 5 bases and J lost 8, with 15 bases in between. CDR1 is SNHLY and CDR2 is FYNNEI in the germline V gene.

The J gene is TRBJ1-1, the V gene TRBV5-4; a possible D gene is TRBD1 (6 bases). This CDR3 has 15 amino acids. V was trimmed by 4 bases and J by 1 base, leaving 14 bases between them. In germline, CDR1 is SGHNT, CDR2 YYREEE (reference sequence). CDR3 DNA sequence: TGTGCCAGCAGCCCTAAGACAGGTGAGAACACTGAAGCTTTCTTT. Protein: CASSPKTGENTEAFF.

The chain carries TRBV28 and TRBJ2-7, with a weak D call TRBD1 (6 bases). CDR1 is MDHEN, CDR2 SYDVKM, per germline. The ends were cut back, 3 bases at V and 2 bases at J, with 17 bases in the middle. The CDR3 contains 16 residues. The CDR3 loop reads CASSFPPQGKTYEQYF. The CDR3 DNA sequence: TGTGCCAGCAGTTTCCCTCCGCAGGGGAAGACCTACGAGCAGTACTTC.

The CDR3 protein is CASSRDRDGYGYTF. CDR3 DNA sequence: TGTGCCAGCAGTCGGGACAGGGACGGATATGGCTACACCTTC. The chain combines TRBV6-5 with TRBJ1-2; 9 nucleotides match TRBD1. This CDR3 is built from 14 residues. Trimming at V came to 5 bases and at J to 5 bases, leaving 6 bases not matched to a gene. CDR1 and CDR2 (germline): MNHEY, SVGAGI.

The chain recombines TRBV9 with TRBJ1-1; a weak D match, TRBD1 (6 bases). V lost 3 bases and J 7 bases, leaving 16 bases between the germline ends. Germline V gene lookup returns CDR1 SGDLS and CDR2 YYNGEE. CDR3 length: 14 residues. Here the CDR3 reads CASSAGDGPREAFF. The CDR3 bases are TGTGCCAGCAGCGCAGGGGACGGCCCCCGTGAAGCTTTCTTT.

The count of this clone is one. The chain recombines TRBV5-6 with TRBJ1-2; D not resolved. This CDR3 is built from 16 residues. V was shortened by 2 bases and J by 11 bases, with 25 bases between the two germline ends. Germline V lookup: CDR1 SGHDT, CDR2 YYEEEE. CDR3 DNA: TGTGCCAGCAGCTTCTCGGGCGTGGAGGCGTCCCGAGGGTACACCTTC. This codes for CASSFSGVEASRGYTF.

The chain uses TRBV30 and TRBJ2-2, with D possibly TRBD2 on 5 matching bases. The CDR3 is made up of 15 amino acids. With 5 bases removed from V and 2 bases from J, the gap between germline ends came to 15 bases. From germline, CDR1 is GTSNPN and CDR2 SVGIG (reference sequence). CDR3 DNA sequence: TGTGCCTGGGGGAGCGACACGGAAAACACCGGGGAGCTGTTTTTT. Translating gives CAWGSDTENTGELFF.

This chain connects TRBV27 to TRBJ1-1, with D tentatively TRBD1 (5 bases). Germline loops: CDR1 MNHEY, CDR2 SMNVEV (reference sequence). The CDR3 length is 13 residues. Trimming removed 0 bases from V and 10 bases from J, with 12 bases in between. The DNA of the CDR3 is TGTGCCAGCAGTTTATCGTGGGAGGGGCGAGCTTTCTTT. Protein: CASSLSWEGRAFF.

The chain is built from TRBV5-1 and TRBJ1-6, with TRBD1 matching over 7 bases. The CDR3 contains 14 residues. Germline-derived CDR1 and CDR2 are SGHRS and YFSETQ. The V and J ends lost 6 bases and 7 bases, in that order; junction bases with no gene match: 7. The CDR3 loop is CASNIQGTNSPLHF. CDR3 bases: TGCGCCAGCAACATACAGGGGACCAATTCACCCCTCCACTTT.

A note on this clone: Other DNA sequences in the same sample also yield this CDR3. The chain has TRBV7-2 and TRBJ1-5; the D gene is possibly TRBD1 (6 bases). Trimming cost V 0 bases and J 2 bases, with 8 bases left between them. This CDR3 comprises 15 residues. Germline CDR1 is SGHTA and CDR2 is FQGNSA. The CDR3 DNA sequence: TGTGCCAGCAGCTTAGCAGGGGGAGGCAATCAGCCCCAGCATTTT. This sequence encodes CASSLAGGGNQPQHF. Supplemented by reference TRBV7-2 and TRBJ1-5, the full variable domain reads GAGVSQSPSNKVTEKGKDVELRCDPISGHTALYWYRQSLGQGLEFLIYFQGNSAPDKSGLPSDRFSAERTGGSVSTLTIQRTQQEDSAVYLCASSLAGGGNQPQHFGDGTRLSIL.

This chain uses TRBV27 with TRBJ2-2; TRBD1 agrees at 9 bases. CDR3 length: 14 residues. Germline V gene lookup returns CDR1 MNHEY and CDR2 SMNVEV (reference sequence). V was clipped by 11 bases and J by 2 bases; unmatched bases: 6. The DNA of the CDR3 is TGTGCCGCCCGGACAGGGGTAAACACCGGGGAGCTGTTTTTT. Translating gives CAARTGVNTGELFF.

The chain employs TRBV28 and TRBJ1-5, with 11 bases aligning to TRBD1. This CDR3 contains 16 residues. Germline CDR1 and CDR2: MDHEN and SYDVKM. V lost 6 bases to trimming and J lost 0 bases; unmatched junction nucleotides: 4. CDR3 loop: CASRTGTGGSNQPQHF. The CDR3 DNA is TGTGCCAGCAGGACCGGGACAGGGGGTAGCAATCAGCCCCAGCATTTT.

This clone was seen only a few times. The chain joins TRBV4-3 to TRBJ2-7, with TRBD2 matching 12 bases. V lost 3 bases to trimming and J lost 5 bases; unmatched junction nucleotides: 8. There are 16 residues in the CDR3. Germline CDR1 LGHNA, CDR2 YSLEER. The CDR3 here is CASSHQALAGGHEQYF. DNA of the CDR3: TGCGCCAGCAGCCATCAGGCCCTAGCGGGGGGGCACGAGCAGTACTTC.

This clone was picked up a small number of times. V usage is TRBV4-3 and J usage is TRBJ1-2; D gene uncertain. The CDR3 sequence is 15 residues long. Per the germline V gene, CDR1 is LGHNA and CDR2 is YSLEER. Deletions cut 3 bases from V and 0 bases from J, with 11 bases between. CDR3 loop: CASSHPRETNYGYTF. DNA of the CDR3: TGCGCCAGCAGCCACCCCCGGGAAACTAACTATGGCTACACCTTC.

The V gene is TRBV19, the J gene TRBJ1-1; 9 bases align to TRBD1. Trimming removed 7 bases from V and 10 bases from J; junction bases left unmatched: 7. Germline V lookup: CDR1 LNHDA, CDR2 SQIVND (reference sequence). The CDR3 consists of 12 residues. The CDR3 region is CASTPDRGRAFF. The CDR3 bases are TGTGCCAGTACCCCAGACAGGGGGAGAGCTTTCTTT.

The rearrangement links TRBV9 to TRBJ1-2, with 11 bases aligning to TRBD1. The CDR3 is made up of 14 amino acids. V was clipped by 5 bases and J by 1 base; unmatched bases: 1. Per germline, CDR1 SGDLS and CDR2 YYNGEE. The CDR3 nucleotides are TGTGCCAGCAGGGGACAGGGGGGTAACTATGGCTACACCTTC. It encodes CASRGQGGNYGYTF.

This chain links TRBV19 with TRBJ2-7; 8 bases match TRBD1. Trimming at V came to 6 bases and at J to 3 bases, leaving 7 bases not matched to a gene. This CDR3 comprises 14 residues. The germline CDR1 and CDR2 sequences are LNHDA and SQIVND (reference sequence). Here the CDR3 reads CASRAGGPLYEQYF. The CDR3 nucleotides read TGTGCCAGTAGAGCAGGGGGCCCTCTCTACGAGCAGTACTTC. The whole variable domain, filled in from reference TRBV19 and TRBJ2-7, reads DGGITQSPKYLFRKEGQNVTLSCEQNLNHDAMYWYRQDPGQGLRLIYYSQIVNDFQKGDIAEGYSVSREKKESFPLTVTSAQKNPTAFYLCASRAGGPLYEQYFGPGTRLTVT.

This clone is deemed large (0.1 to 1%). The chain carries TRBV29-1 and TRBJ1-3, with TRBD1 matching 9 bases. Germline V lookup: CDR1 SQVTM, CDR2 ANQGSEA. This CDR3 has 13 amino acids. With V trimmed by 6 bases and J by 2 bases, 2 bases remained unmatched. The CDR3 DNA sequence: TGCAGCGTCCGACAGGGGGCTGGAAACACCATATATTTT. This translates into CSVRQGAGNTIYF.

V and J are TRBV5-1 and TRBJ2-4, with 10 bases fitting TRBD2. The CDR3 spans 19 residues. Germline loops: CDR1 SGHRS, CDR2 YFSETQ. Trimming removed 3 bases from V and 6 bases from J; junction bases left unmatched: 18. The DNA of the CDR3 is TGCGCCAGCAGCTCTCCGCAAGGCAGCGGGGGGGCCGCTGGAAACATTCAGTACTTC. This codes for CASSSPQGSGGAAGNIQYF.

J is TRBJ2-1 and V is TRBV2; D unresolved. The CDR3 has 13 residues. The germline V and J ends were trimmed by 4 bases and 1 base, with 5 bases remaining between them. Germline-derived CDR1 and CDR2 are SNHLY and FYNNEI. The CDR3 reads CASSAESYNEQFF. DNA for the CDR3: TGTGCCAGCAGTGCTGAGTCCTACAATGAGCAGTTCTTC.

This chain joins TRBV5-1 and TRBJ2-7, with 13 bases fitting TRBD2. The CDR3 is 19 amino acids. CDR1 SGHRS and CDR2 YFSETQ come from the germline V gene. Trimming took 4 bases from V and 1 from J; bases not matched to a gene: 14. The CDR3, as DNA: TGCGCCAGCAGCCCTGTTGGACTAGCGGGGGTGCCTTTGTCCTACGAGCAGTACTTC. This codes for CASSPVGLAGVPLSYEQYF.

V usage is TRBV11-2 and J usage is TRBJ1-3; D ambiguous. Trimming left V 5 bases short and J 0 bases short, with 8 bases between. CDR3 length equals 14 residues. Germline lookup yields CDR1 SGHAT and CDR2 FQNNGV. The CDR3 protein is CASSPGFSGNTIYF. CDR3 DNA sequence: TGTGCCAGCAGCCCAGGCTTCTCTGGAAACACCATATATTTT. Together with reference TRBV11-2 and TRBJ1-3, the CDR3 gives the full variable domain: EAGVAQSPRYKIIEKRQSVAFWCNPISGHATLYWYQQILGQGPKLLIQFQNNGVVDDSQLPKDRFSAERLKGVDSTLKIQPAKLEDSAVYLCASSPGFSGNTIYFGEGSWLTVV.